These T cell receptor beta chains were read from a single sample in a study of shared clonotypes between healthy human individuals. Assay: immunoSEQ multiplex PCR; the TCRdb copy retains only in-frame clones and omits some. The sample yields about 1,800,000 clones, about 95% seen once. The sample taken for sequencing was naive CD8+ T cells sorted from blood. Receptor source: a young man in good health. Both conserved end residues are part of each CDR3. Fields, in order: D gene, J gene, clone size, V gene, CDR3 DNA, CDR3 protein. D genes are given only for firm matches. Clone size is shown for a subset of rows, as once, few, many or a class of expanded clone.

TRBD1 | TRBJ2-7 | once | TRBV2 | TGTGCCAGCAATACCGGGACAGGGGACGAGCAGTACTTC | CASNTGTGDEQYF
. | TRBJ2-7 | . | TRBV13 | TGTGCCAGCAGCTCCCATGCAGGCGTAGCGTGGGAGCAGTACTTC | CASSSHAGVAWEQYF
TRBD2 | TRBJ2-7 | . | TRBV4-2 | TGTGCCAGCAGCCAAGAACTAGCGGGGGGCCACGAGCAGTACTTC | CASSQELAGGHEQYF
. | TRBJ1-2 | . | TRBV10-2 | TGCGCCAGCAGCCAAGAGGGGTTTGTCGATGGCTACACCTTC | CASSQEGFVDGYTF
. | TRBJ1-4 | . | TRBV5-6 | TGTGCCAGCAGCTTGGGAATAAATGAAAAACTGTTTTTT | CASSLGINEKLFF
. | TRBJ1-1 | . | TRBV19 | TGTGCCAGTAGCGCGGGGGTCTTGATTGGAGCTTTCTTT | CASSAGVLIGAFF
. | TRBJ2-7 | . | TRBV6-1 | TGTGCCAGCAGTGAATTAATCGGGGGAAGCTACGAGCAGTACTTC | CASSELIGGSYEQYF
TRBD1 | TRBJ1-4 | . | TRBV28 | TGTGCCAGCACCCTAGGACAGGGTTTAAGTGAAAAACTGTTTTTT | CASTLGQGLSEKLFF
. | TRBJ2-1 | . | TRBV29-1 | TGCAGCGTTGAAGCACACAAGACGGTCTACAATGAGCAGTTCTTC | CSVEAHKTVYNEQFF
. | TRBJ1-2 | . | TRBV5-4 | TGTGCCAGCAGCCCGACTGTTAACTATGGCTACACCTTC | CASSPTVNYGYTF
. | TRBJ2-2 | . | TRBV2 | TGTGCCAGCAGTGAAGGGCAGTCGGGGGCCGGGGAGCTGTTTTTT | CASSEGQSGAGELFF
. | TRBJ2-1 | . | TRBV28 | TGTGCCAGCAGTTTAAGTGTAGGTCTAGCTATTAATGAGCAGTTCTTC | CASSLSVGLAINEQFF
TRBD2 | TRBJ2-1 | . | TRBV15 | TGTGCCACCAGCAGGAGCGGGGGGGTATACAATGAGCAGTTCTTC | CATSRSGGVYNEQFF
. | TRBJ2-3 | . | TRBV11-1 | TGTGCCAGCAGCTTAGGTTCGGGCCCCACAGATACGCAGTATTTT | CASSLGSGPTDTQYF
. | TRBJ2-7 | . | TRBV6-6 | TGTGCCAGCAGTTGGGTGGAGGGGTCGGGCGAGCAGTACTTC | CASSWVEGSGEQYF
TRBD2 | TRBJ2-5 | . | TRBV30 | TGTGCCTGGAACCCGGAGCGGGAGATAGAGACCCAGTACTTC | CAWNPEREIETQYF
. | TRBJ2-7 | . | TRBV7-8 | TGTGCCAGCAGCTTAGTAGGGATGGGCTACGAGCAGTACTTC | CASSLVGMGYEQYF